This T cell receptor beta chain emerged from a study of cytomegalovirus exposure and HLA in healthy donors. The study, taken as a whole, reports: A later analysis found TCR association rates differed by HLA locus, highest for DRB1 and lowest for HLA-C. Solely CMV serostatus was available to characterize immune exposure. Under in vitro conditions, three CMV-associated chains were confirmed as specific for CMV antigens.

Both 60 Vbeta primers and 13 Jbeta primers went into the PCR. Assay used: immunoSEQ multiplex PCR; TCRdb lists only in-frame clones, some missing. The sample contains around 38,000 clones, around three fifths of which appear only once. A remark on this clone: As yet, its antigen is unknown.

Germline V gives CDR1 SGDLS, CDR2 YYNGEE. The CDR3 spans 14 residues. V lost 3 bases and J lost 5, with 15 bases in between. Material for sequencing was PBMCs. The source of this sequence is a man over 45 in good health and CMV-seropositive. V gene TRBV9 combines with J gene TRBJ2-7; D may be TRBD1 (5 bases). CDR3 bases: TGTGCCAGCAGCGGAAGGTCTAAAGGGGACGAGCAGTACTTC. Translating gives CASSGRSKGDEQYF.